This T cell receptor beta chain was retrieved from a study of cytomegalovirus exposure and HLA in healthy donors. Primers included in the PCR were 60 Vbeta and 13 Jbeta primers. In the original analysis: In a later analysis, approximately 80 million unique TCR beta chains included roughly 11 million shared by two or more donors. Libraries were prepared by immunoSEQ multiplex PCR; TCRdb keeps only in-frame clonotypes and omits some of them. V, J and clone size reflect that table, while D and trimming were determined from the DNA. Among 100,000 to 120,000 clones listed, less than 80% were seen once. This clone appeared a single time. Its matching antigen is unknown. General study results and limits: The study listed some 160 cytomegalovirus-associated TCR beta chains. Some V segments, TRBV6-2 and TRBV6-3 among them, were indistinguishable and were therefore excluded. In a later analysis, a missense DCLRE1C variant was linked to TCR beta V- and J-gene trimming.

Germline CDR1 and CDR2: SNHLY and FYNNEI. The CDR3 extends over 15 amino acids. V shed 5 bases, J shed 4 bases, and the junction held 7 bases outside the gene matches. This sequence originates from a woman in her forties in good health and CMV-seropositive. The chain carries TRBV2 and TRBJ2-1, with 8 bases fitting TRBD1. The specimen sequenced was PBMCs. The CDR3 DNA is TGTGCCAGCAGTCGAATGGGACAGGTATACAATGAGCAGTTCTTC. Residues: CASSRMGQVYNEQFF. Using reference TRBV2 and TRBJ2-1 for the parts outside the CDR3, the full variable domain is EPEVTQTPSHQVTQMGQEVILRCVPISNHLYFYWYRQILGQKVEFLVSFYNNEISEKSEIFDDQFSVERPDGSNFTLKIRSTKLEDSAMYFCASSRMGQVYNEQFFGPGTRLTVL.